The TCR beta chain described here comes from a study of T cells in Graves' hyperthyroidism and ophthalmopathy. Newly diagnosed hyperthyroidism, duration under 2 months, in patients aged 18 to 65. Worth noting for this clonotype: Its antigen is undetermined. This may be a read error: a much more frequent sequence differs by one nucleotide.

Study results and limitations: A 13 V-J signature model discriminated ophthalmopathy versus stable hyperthyroidism. A median 6.5 months before onset, the model predicted ophthalmopathy.

Amplified TCR beta CDR3 regions derived from RNA transcripts. The HTBI set primed first-round TCR CDR3 RT-PCR. Each CDR3 protein gets one entry after TCRdb re-called the multiplex PCR reads with MiXCR. The repertoire holds around 200,000 distinct CDR3 sequences, with around 18% as singletons. Germline V CDR1 and CDR2: LNHNV, YYDKDF (reference sequence). The CDR3 sequence is 13 residues long. Deletions cut 7 bases from V and 0 bases from J, with 9 bases between. This sequence joins TRBV15 and TRBJ1-1, with a possible D match to TRBD1 (6 bases). The sample was blood. This TCR was recovered from a man in his forties with Graves' hyperthyroidism. CDR3 nucleotide sequence: TGTGCCACCACTCAGGGGCTGAACACTGAAGCTTTCTTT. It encodes CATTQGLNTEAFF.